A selection of T cell receptor beta chains follows, all from one sample in a study of blood T cells in healthy people across ages. TCRdb reanalysed the 5' RACE reads using MiXCR and keeps one entry per CDR3 protein. This sample carries approximately 490,000 distinct CDR3 sequences, approximately 25% of them seen once, and the ten largest clones take 7.5% to 9%. The data also belong to a second study, concerning T cells of mothers and their children.

The specimen sequenced was blood. The origin of the receptors is a boy younger than 18 in good health. The CDR3 runs from the conserved cysteine through the conserved F or W. D genes are given only for firm matches. Part of the rows lack a size; the others show once, few, many or a class for expanded clones.

clone_size d_call j_call v_call cdr3_nt cdr3_aa
. . TRBJ2-7 TRBV12-3/TRBV12-4 TGTGCCAGCAGCCCGGGGACCAGCCCGGGCGAGCAGTACTTC CASSPGTSPGEQYF
. . TRBJ2-4 TRBV12-3/TRBV12-4 TGTGCCAGCAGTCTATACGATCTAGCCAAAAACATTCAGTACTTC CASSLYDLAKNIQYF
few TRBD1 TRBJ1-4 TRBV7-2 TGTGCCAGCAGCTTAGGGGGGACAGTTGAGGAAAAACTGTTTTTT CASSLGGTVEEKLFF
many . TRBJ2-2 TRBV20-1 TGCAGTGCTAGAGATTTGGTCGAAAACACCGGGGAGCTGTTTTTT CSARDLVENTGELFF
. . TRBJ2-7 TRBV7-8 TGTGCCAGCAGCTTCGGCAAGGACTACGAGCAGTACTTC CASSFGKDYEQYF
. TRBD2 TRBJ2-1 TRBV28 TGTGCCAGCAGTTTCCGGGAGGGCCTCGTCAATGAGCAGTTCTTC CASSFREGLVNEQFF
. . TRBJ2-2 TRBV7-3 TGTGCCAGCAGGCGGAGGGGGAACACCGGGGAGCTGTTTTTT CASRRRGNTGELFF
few . TRBJ1-1 TRBV5-3 TGTGCCAGAAGCTTGGGCTCCGGGGAGACTGAAGCTTTCTTT CARSLGSGETEAFF
many TRBD1 TRBJ1-2 TRBV6-6 TGTGCCAGCAGTCGGACAGGGAACTATGGCTACACCTTC CASSRTGNYGYTF
few . TRBJ2-7 TRBV7-2 TGTGCCAGCAGCTTAGCTGGTGTCGGCGAGCAGTACTTC CASSLAGVGEQYF
. TRBD2 TRBJ2-7 TRBV7-6 TGTGCCAGCAGCCCCGGGGCGCTAGCGGCCTACGAGCAGTACTTC CASSPGALAAYEQYF
few . TRBJ2-3 TRBV27 TGTGCCAGCAGTTTACAGGGGCCCCCAGATACGCAGTATTTT CASSLQGPPDTQYF
. . TRBJ2-5 TRBV7-2 TGTGCCAGCAGCTTAGACGGCCCCCGACAAGCCCAAGAGACCCAGTACTTC CASSLDGPRQAQETQYF
. TRBD2 TRBJ2-1 TRBV20-1 TGCAGTGCTAGAGAACAGACTAGCGGGAGTTTGCATGAGCAGTTCTTC CSAREQTSGSLHEQFF
. . TRBJ1-2 TRBV3-1 TGTGCCAGCAGCCCGACACCTCGGGAGGCAACGGGCTACACCTTC CASSPTPREATGYTF
few . TRBJ1-2 TRBV3-1 TGTGCCAGCAGCCAAGGGACACCTCTAGGCTACACCTTC CASSQGTPLGYTF
. . TRBJ1-4 TRBV6-5 TGTGCCAGCAGTGCGGGGTTTAATGAAAAACTGTTTTTT CASSAGFNEKLFF
few . TRBJ1-5 TRBV5-1 TGCGCCAGCAGCTTGTCGGGGGCAGATCAGCCCCAGCATTTT CASSLSGADQPQHF
. . TRBJ2-1 TRBV29-1 TGCAGCGTTGAATCGGGGGTAATATCTCGCAATGAGCAGTTCTTC CSVESGVISRNEQFF